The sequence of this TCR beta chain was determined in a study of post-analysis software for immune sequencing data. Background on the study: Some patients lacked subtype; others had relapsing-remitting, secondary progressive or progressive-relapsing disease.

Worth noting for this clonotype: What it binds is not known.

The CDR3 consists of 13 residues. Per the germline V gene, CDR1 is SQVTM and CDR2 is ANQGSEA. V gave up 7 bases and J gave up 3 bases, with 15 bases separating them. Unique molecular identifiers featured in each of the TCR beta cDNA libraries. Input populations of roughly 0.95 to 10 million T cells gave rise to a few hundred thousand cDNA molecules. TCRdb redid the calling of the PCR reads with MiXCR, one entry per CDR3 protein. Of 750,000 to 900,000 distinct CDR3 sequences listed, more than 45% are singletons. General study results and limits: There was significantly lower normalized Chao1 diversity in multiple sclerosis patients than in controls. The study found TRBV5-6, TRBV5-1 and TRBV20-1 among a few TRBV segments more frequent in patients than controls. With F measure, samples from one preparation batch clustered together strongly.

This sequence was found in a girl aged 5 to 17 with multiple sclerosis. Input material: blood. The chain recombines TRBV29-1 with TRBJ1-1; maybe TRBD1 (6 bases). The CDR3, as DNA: TGCAGCGCTACGCGGGGGCGCGACACTGAAGCTTTCTTT. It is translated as CSATRGRDTEAFF.